The 20 T cell receptor beta chains presented below share a single source sample, sequenced in a study of T cells after yellow fever vaccination. TCRdb re-analysed the 5' RACE reads in MiXCR, keeping a single row per CDR3 protein. The sample shows hundreds of thousands of distinct CDR3 sequences, 4.1% of them seen only once. The source was PBMCs, collected 5 days after the yellow fever booster vaccination. The receptors shown here come from a man younger than 35 who received the YFV17D yellow fever vaccine.

This clonotype was counted between two and nine times. The gene calls are TRBV9 and TRBJ2-5, with D possibly being TRBD1 or TRBD2 (5 bases each). In germline, CDR1 is SGDLS, CDR2 YYNGEE. Trimming shortened V by 4 bases and J by 5 bases, and 18 bases separated the two germline ends. The CDR3 contains 15 residues. CDR3 residues: CASSSSGTPSETQYF. The DNA of the CDR3 is TGTGCCAGCAGCTCCTCAGGGACGCCGTCTGAGACCCAGTACTTC. Complete variable domain (other parts from reference TRBV9 and TRBJ2-5): DSGVTQTPKHLITATGQRVTLRCSPRSGDLSVYWYQQSLDQGLQFLIQYYNGEERAKGNILERFSAQQFPDLHSELNLSSLELGDSALYFCASSSSGTPSETQYFGPGTRLLVL.

The genes are TRBV7-2 and TRBJ2-7; 8 bases align to TRBD1. Unmatched junction bases numbered 2, after V lost 7 bases and J lost 3 bases. Germline lookup yields CDR1 SGHTA and CDR2 FQGNSA. CDR3 length: 12 residues. The CDR3 here is CASMGQVYEQYF. The CDR3 coding sequence is TGTGCCAGCATGGGACAGGTCTACGAGCAGTACTTC.

This clonotype was counted ten times or more. This chain links TRBV30 with TRBJ1-1; D may be TRBD1 (6 bases). Trimming cost V 8 bases and J 5 bases, with 21 bases left between them. From germline, CDR1 is GTSNPN and CDR2 SVGIG (reference sequence). CDR3 size: 14 residues. The CDR3 here is CARDLVGAGTEAFF. The CDR3 DNA follows: TGTGCCAGGGACCTCGTGGGGGCAGGGACTGAAGCTTTCTTT.

This clonotype has only a few counts. The J gene is TRBJ1-6, the V gene TRBV20-1; 8 nucleotides line up with TRBD1. The CDR3 has 15 amino acids. The V segment lost 0 bases and the J segment 14 bases; nucleotides outside the gene matches: 12. The germline V gene encodes CDR1 DFQATT and CDR2 SNEGSKA (reference sequence). DNA of the CDR3: TGCAGTGCTAGAGACACGACAGGGGACGGAGGGGCCCTCCACTTT. This codes for CSARDTTGDGGALHF.

This clonotype has only a few counts. The chain employs TRBV5-1 and TRBJ2-5; 8 nucleotides align to TRBD1. This CDR3 is 16 amino acids long. With 3 bases clipped from V and 3 bases from J, the junction kept 10 bases outside the gene matches. Germline CDR1 reads SGHRS; CDR2 reads YFSETQ. CDR3 region: CASSSGFRGLEETQYF. The CDR3 DNA reads TGCGCCAGCAGCTCGGGATTCAGGGGGCTGGAAGAGACCCAGTACTTC.

This chain links TRBV7-9 with TRBJ2-3, with 11 positions matching TRBD1. The germline CDR1 and CDR2 sequences are SEHNR and FQNEAQ (reference sequence). The CDR3 is made up of 16 amino acids. V shed 4 bases and J 5 bases; nucleotides not matched to a gene: 8. The CDR3 is CASSSRTGGAGDTQYF. CDR3 nucleotides: TGTGCCAGCAGCTCACGGACAGGGGGCGCGGGAGATACGCAGTATTTT.

This clonotype was observed a handful of times. The chain recombines TRBV24-1 with TRBJ2-7; a possible D gene is TRBD1 (6 bases). The germline V and J ends were trimmed by 9 bases and 0 bases, with 11 bases remaining between them. Germline V gene sequence: CDR1 KGHDR, CDR2 SFDVKD. This CDR3 contains 13 residues. CDR3: CATSGQSSYEQYV. CDR3 bases: TGTGCCACCTCCGGACAGAGCTCCTACGAGCAGTACGTC.

This clonotype appeared a few times. V and J are TRBV4-1 and TRBJ2-1, with a tentative D call TRBD2 (5 bases). The V and J ends lost 2 bases and 4 bases respectively, with 12 bases between them. Germline values: CDR1 MGHRA, CDR2 YSYEKL. The CDR3 has 15 residues. DNA for the CDR3: TGCGCCAGCAGCCAATTAGGACTGGAATACAATGAGCAGTTCTTC. Encoded protein: CASSQLGLEYNEQFF.

This clonotype was counted ten times or more. This chain uses TRBV20-1 with TRBJ1-2; D uncertain. The ends were cut back, 6 bases at V and 2 bases at J, with 10 bases in the middle. Germline V gene lookup returns CDR1 DFQATT and CDR2 SNEGSKA (reference sequence). CDR3 length: 12 residues. In nucleotides, the CDR3 is TGCAGTGCCAAGGGCAGGAACTATGGCTACACCTTC. Translation gives CSAKGRNYGYTF.

This clonotype was counted a few times. The DNA of the CDR3 is TGTGCCAGCAGTCCCCTCGGGGCCCCTAGCACAGATACGCAGTATTTT. Residues: CASSPLGAPSTDTQYF. The rearrangement uses TRBV7-7 and TRBJ2-3, with D perhaps being TRBD1 or TRBD2 (5 bases each). The V end lost 6 bases, the J end lost 0 bases, and 16 bases lay between the germline ends. The V gene's germline CDR1 is SSHAT and CDR2 FNYEAQ (reference sequence). This CDR3 is 16 amino acids long.

This clonotype was recorded a few times. The chain is built from TRBV7-8 and TRBJ1-2; the match to TRBD1 covers 7 bases. CDR3 length: 15 amino acids. Trimming removed 2 bases from V and 6 bases from J; junction bases left unmatched: 9. The germline V gene encodes CDR1 SGHVS and CDR2 FQNEAQ. In nucleotides, the CDR3 is TGTGCCAGCAGCTTACACCCGACAGGGTTTCATGGCTACACCTTC. It specifies CASSLHPTGFHGYTF.

This clonotype came up a few times. V and J are TRBV10-3 and TRBJ2-5; 7 bases line up with TRBD1. Germline loops: CDR1 ENHRY, CDR2 SYGVKD. With 0 bases clipped from V and 4 bases from J, the junction kept 11 bases outside the gene matches. There are 17 residues in the CDR3. CDR3 nucleotides: TGTGCCATCAGTGAGTCCGGCAGGGGGACGATCCCAGAGACCCAGTACTTC. Translating gives CAISESGRGTIPETQYF.

The rearrangement links TRBV20-1 to TRBJ1-6; 9 bases agree with TRBD1. CDR1 is DFQATT and CDR2 is SNEGSKA in the germline V gene (reference sequence). CDR3 length: 16 amino acids. The trim removed 6 bases at V and 7 bases at J, leaving 13 bases unmatched. The CDR3 loop is CSAHPSQGAVNSPLHF. The CDR3 nucleotides read TGCAGTGCCCATCCCTCACAGGGGGCGGTCAATTCACCCCTCCACTTT.

This clonotype showed up many times. The V gene is TRBV12-3 or TRBV12-4, the J gene TRBJ2-5; no clear D gene. V shed 3 bases and J shed 5 bases, with 7 bases lying between them. This CDR3 is 12 amino acids long. CDR3 amino acids: CASSLVAETQYF. CDR3 coding DNA: TGTGCCAGCAGTTTGGTGGCGGAGACCCAGTACTTC.

The rearrangement uses TRBV6-5 and TRBJ1-5; D gene unclear. Germline V lookup: CDR1 MNHEY, CDR2 SVGAGI. V dropped 1 base and J dropped 4 bases, with 5 bases sitting between them. The CDR3 length is 13 residues. The CDR3 reads CASSYLVNQPQHF. Written as DNA, the CDR3 is TGTGCCAGCAGTTACTTGGTTAATCAGCCCCAGCATTTT.

This clonotype has a count of ten or more. V and J are TRBV7-3 and TRBJ1-2; TRBD1 is a possible D gene (5 bases). Germline CDR1 SGHTA, CDR2 FQGTGA. Trimming stripped 5 bases from V and 7 bases from J, with 26 bases between. The CDR3 is 17 amino acids. The CDR3 DNA sequence: TGTGCCAGCAGCCAACACCGCCCCGACGGGGCCCCCGGTGGCTACACCTTC. Its translation is CASSQHRPDGAPGGYTF.

The chain employs TRBV4-3 and TRBJ1-1; 8 positions agree with TRBD1. This CDR3 region has 17 residues. Germline-derived CDR1 and CDR2 are LGHNA and YSLEER. V lost 6 bases and J lost 5; bases outside the gene matches: 17. The CDR3 nucleotides are TGCGCCAGCAGACCCGAAACCGGGACAGGATTTGGTACTGAAGCTTTCTTT. This codes for CASRPETGTGFGTEAFF.

In this sample, this clonotype turned up a few times. The V call is TRBV4-2, the J call TRBJ2-3; D is uncertain. V lost 0 bases to trimming and J lost 9 bases, with 16 bases between them. The germline CDR1 and CDR2 sequences are LGHNA and YNFKEQ. This CDR3 spans 15 amino acids. The CDR3 nucleotides read TGTGCCAGCAGCCAAGACGGACGCGGAGCACAAACGCAGTATTTT. Its translation: CASSQDGRGAQTQYF.

A few counts support this clonotype. The gene calls are TRBV23-1 and TRBJ2-4; TRBD1 agrees at 7 bases. Being an ORF, TRBV23-1 has a function that is uncertain. This CDR3 spans 17 amino acids. Losses at the gene ends were 2 bases for V and 1 base for J; bases not matched to a gene: 8. In DNA, the CDR3 is TGCGCCAGCAGTCAAACTTCGGACAGGCATGCCAAAAACATTCAGTACTTC. Its protein is CASSQTSDRHAKNIQYF.

This clonotype was seen ten or more times. The CDR3 nucleotides are TGCGCCAGCAGCAAGGACAAAACGTCCCCCCCCGGGGAGCTGTTTTTT. The encoded protein is CASSKDKTSPPGELFF. The chain uses TRBV5-1 and TRBJ2-2; maybe TRBD1 (5 bases). V was clipped by 4 bases and J by 6 bases, with 19 bases between them. The CDR3 has 16 amino acids. The germline V gene has CDR1 SGHRS and CDR2 YFSETQ.